There are a few counts of the clone carrying this T cell receptor (beta chain). TCRdb's copy holds only in-frame clones and misses some; the assay was immunoSEQ multiplex PCR. The table records 140,000 or so clones, around 81% of them present only once. The entry originates in a study of blood T cell repertoires in COVID-19. CDR1 MNHEY and CDR2 SVGEGT come from the germline V gene. V lost 8 bases and J 6 bases, leaving 20 bases between the germline ends. The CDR3 contains 14 residues. The TCR was taken from a woman aged 45-65 years with acute or convalescent COVID-19. The specimen was peripheral blood. The chain carries TRBV6-2 or TRBV6-3 and TRBJ2-7; TRBD2 might be the D (6 bases). The CDR3: CASCQTRVGGEQYF. CDR3 bases: TGTGCCAGCTGCCAGACTCGGGTGGGGGGCGAGCAGTACTTC.